This note documents a single T cell receptor beta chain sequence. Its target is not known. Pregnant or lactating patients and those with other autoimmune diseases or uncontrolled infections were excluded. These data come from a study of Graves' ophthalmopathy and Graves' hyperthyroidism. Study-level findings and limits: Among thyroid clonotypes expanded above 0.001 frequency, most also appeared in blood.

RNA transcripts were the source from which TCR beta CDR3 regions were amplified. In the first round, RT-PCR was carried out with HTBI primers, and a multiplex PCR formed the second round. TCRdb called the multiplex PCR reads again in MiXCR, with one record for every CDR3 protein. The profile shows 650,000 to 800,000 distinct CDR3 sequences, roughly 39% of them singletons. This CDR3 comprises 14 residues. With V trimmed by 0 bases and J by 6 bases, 3 bases remained unmatched. The germline CDR1 and CDR2 sequences are WNHNN and SYGVQD (reference sequence). Material for sequencing was peripheral blood. This receptor was taken from an adult man with Graves' ophthalmopathy. This chain uses TRBV10-1 with TRBJ1-2, with 8 nucleotides matching TRBD1. DNA of the CDR3: TGCGCCAGCAGTGAGTCCGGGACAGGAGATGGCTACACCTTC. Protein: CASSESGTGDGYTF.